This T cell receptor (beta chain) was identified during a study of PD-L1 blockade in urothelial cancer. Study overall: Before enrollment, 0 to 3 chemotherapy regimens had been given to patients.

Time point of the sample: pretreatment peripheral blood. Germline lookup yields CDR1 LNHDA and CDR2 SQIVND (reference sequence). With V trimmed by 3 bases and J by 4 bases, 10 bases remained unmatched. The CDR3 covers 16 residues. Clones were sequenced by immunoSEQ multiplex PCR, and TCRdb holds only the in-frame ones, with some missing. The table lists approximately 32,000 clones, roughly 82% of them singletons. The source was PBMCs, collected around atezolizumab (anti-PD-L1) treatment. This TCR was sampled from a man aged 55 to 70 with urothelial cancer. The chain is built from TRBV19 and TRBJ2-5; 8 bases are a match to TRBD1. CDR3 coding DNA: TGTGCCAGTAGTATGGACAGGGCCCGGGGTACAGAGACCCAGTACTTC. Its protein product is CASSMDRARGTETQYF.